This T cell receptor beta chain is from a study of PD-1 blockade in mismatch repair-deficient tumors (dated by TCRdb to 2015 to 2018). About the full investigation: Between September 2013 and 2016, the trial enrolled 80 to 95 consecutive patients with approximately 13 types of mismatch repair-deficient cancer, all of whom had received prior treatment and were progressing. Tumor-associated T cell clones were tracked in the peripheral blood of patients responding to PD-1 blockade by deep sequencing of TCR CDR3 regions.

About this clone itself: It has no known antigen specificity. No base quality information exists; no much larger clone differs at one position.

Libraries were constructed by the immunoSEQ multiplex PCR assay. TCRdb holds this immuneACCESS table with in-frame rearrangements only. Some clones are missing; in checked studies, unresolved V genes explain under half, and the rest has no known cause. The sample table records some 120,000 clones; roughly nine tenths of these occur just once. The ten largest clones capture roughly 13% of the sample. Mismatch repair deficiency in every enrolled patient was established by polymerase chain reaction or immunohistochemistry. TCR sequencing was performed for a few patients who responded to pembrolizumab therapy. The phase II trial prospectively evaluated PD-1 blockade with pembrolizumab in advanced mismatch repair-deficient cancers, independent of tissue of origin. Peripheral blood T cell samples were gathered serially, both before PD-1 blockade started and at multiple time points afterward. Blood sampling times were reported as weeks after the first pembrolizumab dose.

What the authors observed across the whole study: Clones residing in the tumor, which were often undetectable in blood before treatment, expanded quickly after pembrolizumab and then contracted, generally before radiologic responses.

V sheds 6 bases and J sheds 4 bases, leaving 17 bases between their ends. From the cysteine through the phenylalanine, the CDR3 covers 15 amino acids. Only the CDR3 part of the read is kept: 45 bases, read in frame from the first base. As encoded in the germline V gene, CDR1 is MDHEN while CDR2 is SYDVKM. The sequence links TRBV28 to TRBJ2-3, and TRBD1 may be the D gene, going by 8 matching bases. Here the sequenced sample was peripheral blood, taken 44 weeks after starting pembrolizumab. The origin of this receptor is an adult with mismatch repair-deficient cancer. The DNA reads as follows: TGTGCCAGCAGACCCCGGACAGGGAGGGCAGATACGCAGTATTTT. Its protein reads: CASRPRTGRADTQYF.